This T cell receptor (beta chain) is from a study of molecular identifiers for immune sequencing clone quantification. The study, taken as a whole, reports: Detection of one spiked Jurkat cell's TCR RNA reportedly worked in 980,000 or so naive cells.

Listed TCR primers, together with previously described methods, were used for the bulk TCR libraries. From the PCR reads, TCRdb called clonotypes with MiXCR, one entry per CDR3 protein. Of about half a million distinct CDR3 sequences in the sample, roughly 25% were seen once. Of note for this clonotype: Its antigen is undetermined. Being one base from a much bigger clone, this may be a read error.

Libraries used roughly 20,000 to 1,000,000 sorted naive CD8 T cells and 10%, 30% or 50% RNA input. Using a CD8+CD4-CCR7+CD45RA+ phenotype, naive CD8 T cells were sorted. Germline CDR1 and CDR2: LGHNA and YSLEER. The CDR3 runs to 15 residues. V was shortened by 4 bases and J by 1 base, with 13 bases between the two germline ends. This rearrangement joins TRBV4-3 to TRBJ2-5; D is possibly TRBD2 (6 bases). The TCR was taken from a human donor in good health. Some libraries in this study had Jurkat cell RNA spiked in. The sample comprised naive CD8+ T cells from blood, with Jurkat cell RNA spiked in. Subset defined: FACS-sorted CD8+CD4-CCR7+CD45RA+ naive T cells. DNA of the CDR3: TGCGCCAGCAGCCCGTGGAGGGGCCGCCAAGAGACCCAGTACTTC. Translating it yields CASSPWRGRQETQYF.